Detailed here is one T cell receptor (beta chain). Its antigen specificity is not known. It has no much larger one-base neighbor in the sample; base qualities were not kept. This specimen comes from a study of blood T cells in healthy people across ages (dated by TCRdb to about 2015). At the level of the whole study: In model experiments, template switching captured about one uniquely barcoded TCR beta cDNA molecule for every two T cells. To track age-related changes in TCR beta repertoire diversity, the study relied on deep sequencing normalized with unique cDNA molecular identifiers. The donors were divided into four age groups: young (average approximately 17 years), middle-aged (approximately 39), aged (roughly 60) and long-lived (around 80). To avoid experimental bias, donors of different ages were spread randomly across the sequencing lanes. Using the same blood draw, the study looked at two additional independent replicas of 1 million unique cDNA reads for two donors, one aged 18 to 30 and the other aged 80 or older.

Broad study findings and their caveats: Donor CMV infection status was unknown, potentially confounding age-related changes in expanded clonotypes. Estimates of total diversity based on one million sequenced T cells were considered lower bounds and underestimates. Observed TCR beta diversity correlated strongly with the percentage of naive T cells measured by flow cytometry. Because profiling used bulk unsorted PBMCs, naive and antigen-experienced compartments could not be compared conclusively. Observed TCR beta diversity per million T cells fell roughly linearly with age, and a significant reduction was already apparent by age around 36. Compared with the aged group, the long-lived group had more naive CD4+ T cells, fewer expanded clones and increased TCR diversity, suggesting age selection.

The receptor library was made with 5' RACE. Sequencer: Illumina HiSeq 2500. The second PCR ran for about 6 to 12 cycles and used a J-beta primer mix along with a sample-barcoded 5' primer. A template-switch 5' adaptor carrying 12 random nucleotides introduced a unique molecular identifier onto each TCR beta cDNA molecule. Each sample yielded at least 3 million CDR3-containing paired-end reads. The Mint cDNA synthesis kit, primed by a TRBC-specific oligonucleotide, was used to synthesize first-strand cDNA from all RNA. All cDNA was treated with uracil-DNA glycosylase and then went through a first 18-cycle PCR with the universal primers M1SS and BC2_uni_R. The study's own analysis went as follows. Each sample was normalized by randomly selecting 1 million high-quality reads, each carrying a distinct molecular identifier. Instead of being binned into consensus sequences, reads with shared molecular identifiers were discarded. MiTCR, run with a Q25 quality threshold and the strictest error-elimination algorithm, handled CDR3 identification, clonotype clustering and error correction. A nonparametric unseen species model with Euler transformation was used to estimate a lower bound on total TCR beta diversity. The raw public data were reprocessed by TCRdb itself: fastp quality trimming at Q25, MiXCR clonotype calling, in-frame beta chains only. Each CDR3 protein gets just one entry, which takes the most common genes and DNA from the rows behind it. The V and J calls come from TCRdb's annotation, not from the publication. The sample includes about 1,800,000 distinct CDR3 sequences, with approximately 30% observed a single time. Of the sample, roughly 8.2% is held by the ten largest clones.

The donors were roughly 38 Caucasian individuals from Russia, aged roughly 6 to 100 years, who were systemically healthy. Each donor gave about 9.7 milliliters of peripheral blood, drawn into EDTA-treated Vacutainer tubes. Ficoll-Paque density-gradient centrifugation was used to isolate PBMCs, with at least 7 million per sample. Trizol reagent was used to extract total RNA from the PBMCs, yielding at least 6 micrograms per sample. The percentages of naive CD45RAhigh/CD27high T cells were determined by flow cytometry on a PBMC aliquot from every donor. The sequence derives from a woman aged 30 to 39 in good health. The sequenced material came from blood.

The CDR3 in this case is CSAREGGRGRVMETQYF. In nucleotide form, the sequence is TGCAGTGCTAGAGAAGGGGGCAGGGGGCGAGTTATGGAGACCCAGTACTTC. Recombination connected TRBV20-1 to TRBJ2-5; TRBD1 aligns with 8 central bases. The junction shows trimming of 0 bases on V and 5 bases on J, and the gene matches do not reach 14 bases of it. CDR1 DFQATT and CDR2 SNEGSKA were looked up in the germline V gene (reference sequence). From the cysteine up to the phenylalanine, the CDR3 has a length of 17 residues. Only CDR3 DNA remains: 51 bases, in frame from the first base.